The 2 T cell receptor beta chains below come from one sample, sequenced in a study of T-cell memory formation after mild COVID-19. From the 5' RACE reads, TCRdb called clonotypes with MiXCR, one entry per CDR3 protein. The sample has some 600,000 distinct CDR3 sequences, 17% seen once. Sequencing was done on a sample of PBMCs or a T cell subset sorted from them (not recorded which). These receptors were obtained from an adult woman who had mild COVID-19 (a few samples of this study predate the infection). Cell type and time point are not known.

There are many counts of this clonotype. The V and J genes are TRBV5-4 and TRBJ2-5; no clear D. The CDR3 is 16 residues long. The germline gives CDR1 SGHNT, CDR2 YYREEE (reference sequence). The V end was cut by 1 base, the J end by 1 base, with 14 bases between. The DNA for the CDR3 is TGTGCCAGCAGCTTGAAGGCAGCGACCCTCCAAGAGACCCAGTACTTC. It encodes CASSLKAATLQETQYF.

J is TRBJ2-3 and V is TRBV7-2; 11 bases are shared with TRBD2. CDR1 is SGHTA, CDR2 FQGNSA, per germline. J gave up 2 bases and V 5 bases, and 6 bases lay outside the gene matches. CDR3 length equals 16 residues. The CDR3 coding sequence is TGTGCCAGCAGCCTGAGACTAGCGGGAACCACAGATACGCAGTATTTT. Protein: CASSLRLAGTTDTQYF.